The 20 T cell receptor beta chains presented below share a single source sample, sequenced in a study of Japanese encephalitis immunity and Zika vaccine responses. For 5 to 6 days, PBMCs labeled with CFSE were cultured with peptide pools at approximately 0.97 ug/mL each. Live CD56-CD19-CD16-CD3+CD4+ cells with low CFSE were sorted unfixed as proliferating CD4 T cells. TCRdb reprocessed the 5' RACE reads via MiXCR and lists one record per CDR3 protein. Among fewer than 500 distinct CDR3 sequences listed, less than 15% were seen once. Material: antigen-activated CD4+ T cells from blood, cultured, obtained during a Zika inactivated vaccine study. The receptors come from an adult man who received an inactivated Zika virus vaccine.

This clonotype is large by share. CDR3 residues: CASSQDPGAGGPQHF. In DNA, the CDR3 is TGCGCCAGCAGCCAAGACCCGGGGGCTGGCGGGCCCCAGCATTTT. The J gene is TRBJ1-5, the V gene TRBV4-3; D possibly corresponds to TRBD1 (6 bases). Germline values: CDR1 LGHNA, CDR2 YSLEER. The CDR3 has 15 amino acids. V was pared by 0 bases and J by 9 bases, with 15 bases between.

This clonotype was picked up many times. The chain couples TRBV7-2 to TRBJ2-5, with D perhaps matching TRBD2 (7 bases). CDR1 SGHTA and CDR2 FQGNSA come from the germline V gene. This CDR3 is 14 amino acids long. Trimming pared 5 bases from V and 3 bases from J, leaving 13 bases between. Here the CDR3 DNA reads TGTGCCAGCAGCAGAGGGGGGGCCGAAGAGACCCAGTACTTC. It is translated as CASSRGGAEETQYF.

V usage is TRBV6-2 or TRBV6-3 and J usage is TRBJ2-2; 7 bases are shared with TRBD2. The V segment lost 10 bases and the J segment 0 bases; nucleotides outside the gene matches: 2. Germline V gene sequence: CDR1 MNHEY, CDR2 SVGEGT. The CDR3 contains 13 residues. In DNA form, the CDR3 reads TGTGCCACCAGCGGGGCGAACACCGGGGAGCTGTTTTTT. Its translation is CATSGANTGELFF.

This clonotype is labeled large. The V and J genes are TRBV20-1 and TRBJ1-1; no clear D. This CDR3 is 14 amino acids long. The germline V gene encodes CDR1 DFQATT and CDR2 SNEGSKA (reference sequence). Between the trimmed V and J ends, which lost 0 bases and 1 base, there was a span of 9 bases. In DNA form, the CDR3 reads TGCAGTGCTAGAGATCGCCGGGGGAACACTGAAGCTTTCTTT. Translated: CSARDRRGNTEAFF.

By share of the sample, this clonotype is large. The chain employs TRBV5-5 and TRBJ2-1, with TRBD1 matching 7 bases. The V gene end was trimmed by 1 base and the J gene end by 7 bases; junction bases not matched to a gene: 11. Germline CDR1 SGHKS, CDR2 YYEKEE (reference sequence). The CDR3 contains 16 residues. The CDR3 DNA sequence: TGTGCCAGCAGCTTGAGAGTGCTCAGGGGGATTAATGAGCAGTTCTTC. This encodes CASSLRVLRGINEQFF.

The genes are TRBV12-3 or TRBV12-4 and TRBJ1-2; no clear D gene. This CDR3 has 12 amino acids. V was trimmed by 6 bases and J by 6 bases, leaving 11 bases between them. The CDR3 nucleotides are TGTGCCAGCAGATCACTCTGGGATGGCTACACCTTC. Its translation: CASRSLWDGYTF.

In this sample, this clonotype is medium-sized. This rearrangement joins TRBV7-2 to TRBJ2-7; D gene ambiguous. V shed 5 bases and J shed 4 bases, with 9 bases lying between them. Germline V gene data show CDR1 as SGHTA and CDR2 as FQGNSA. This CDR3 has 12 amino acids. CDR3 DNA: TGTGCCAGCAGCCCGACCGGATACGAGCAGTACTTC. This gives the protein CASSPTGYEQYF.

This clonotype is categorized as medium-sized. The chain has TRBV19 and TRBJ2-3; the match to TRBD2 covers 12 bases. The germline V gene encodes CDR1 LNHDA and CDR2 SQIVND (reference sequence). J lost 1 base, V lost 3 bases, and 8 bases had no gene match. The CDR3 runs 18 residues. CDR3 DNA: TGTGCCAGTAGTATTGGACTAGCGGGGAGGTCTGGCACAGATACGCAGTATTTT. This codes for CASSIGLAGRSGTDTQYF.

Relative to its sample, this clonotype is medium-sized (0.01 to 0.1%). The V call is TRBV21-1, the J call TRBJ2-7; TRBD1 is the table's D call, not checked against the DNA. TRBV21-1 is tagged as a pseudogene. The CDR3 runs 18 residues. The CDR3 here is CASSKARVGQKGPYEQYV. The CDR3 DNA is TGTGCCAGCAGCAAAGCCCGAGTGGGACAGAAGGGCCCATACGAGCAGTACGTC.

This clonotype counts as large. The chain is built from TRBV10-3 and TRBJ2-5; 13 positions match TRBD2. CDR1 is ENHRY, CDR2 SYGVKD, per germline. The CDR3 is 15 amino acids. After removal of 5 bases from V and 1 base from J, the junction contained 1 base not matched to a gene. The CDR3 here is CAISRLAGGQETQYF. CDR3 DNA: TGTGCCATCAGTCGACTAGCGGGGGGCCAAGAGACCCAGTACTTC.

The chain is built from TRBV2 and TRBJ2-7; 9 positions match TRBD2. The CDR3 extends over 16 amino acids. Germline CDR1 SNHLY, CDR2 FYNNEI. V was pared by 0 bases and J by 6 bases, with 9 bases of the junction left unmatched. CDR3 bases: TGTGCCAGCAGTGAAGCGGGCGGGGGGGCTTCTTCCGAGCAGTACTTC. It yields the protein CASSEAGGGASSEQYF.

This clonotype is medium-sized within its sample. The genes are TRBV4-3 and TRBJ1-2; D might be TRBD1 (5 bases). CDR3 length: 15 residues. Germline-derived CDR1 and CDR2 are LGHNA and YSLEER. The V gene lost 0 bases and the J gene lost 4 bases, with 12 bases spanning the gap. CDR3 region: CASSQDPAGTYGYTF. CDR3 DNA: TGCGCCAGCAGCCAAGATCCCGCAGGGACCTATGGCTACACCTTC.

By share, this clonotype counts as hyperexpanded. V usage is TRBV6-6 and J usage is TRBJ2-7; D gene ambiguous. The length of the CDR3 is 12 residues. V lost 4 bases, J lost 0 bases, and 4 bases lay in between. Germline CDR1 MNHNY, CDR2 SVGAGI (reference sequence). CDR3 region: CASSLSSYEQYF. CDR3 coding DNA: TGTGCCAGCAGTTTGTCCTCCTACGAGCAGTACTTC.

This clonotype is termed large (0.1 to 1%). V and J are TRBV10-1 and TRBJ2-3, with 15 bases fitting TRBD2. Germline CDR1 is WNHNN and CDR2 is SYGVQD (reference sequence). The CDR3 covers 16 residues. With V trimmed by 4 bases and J by 6 bases, 5 bases remained unmatched. The CDR3 protein is CASSAWTSGGADTQYF. The CDR3 nucleotides read TGCGCCAGCAGTGCCTGGACTAGCGGGGGGGCGGATACGCAGTATTTT.

By its share, this clonotype is medium-sized. This sequence joins TRBV7-2 and TRBJ2-5; 8 nucleotides agree with TRBD2. Germline CDR1 and CDR2: SGHTA and FQGNSA. The CDR3 totals 16 residues. V dropped 5 bases and J dropped 2; count of bases not matched to a gene: 10. This CDR3 reads CASSQGQRGLQETQYF. Written as DNA, the CDR3 is TGTGCCAGCAGCCAAGGCCAGCGGGGGCTTCAAGAGACCCAGTACTTC. Using reference TRBV7-2 and TRBJ2-5 for the parts outside the CDR3, the full variable domain is GAGVSQSPSNKVTEKGKDVELRCDPISGHTALYWYRQSLGQGLEFLIYFQGNSAPDKSGLPSDRFSAERTGGSVSTLTIQRTQQEDSAVYLCASSQGQRGLQETQYFGPGTRLLVL.

This clonotype is deemed medium-sized. The chain links TRBV9 to TRBJ2-5; a possible D gene is TRBD1 (8 bases). Germline CDR1 reads SGDLS; CDR2 reads YYNGEE. This CDR3 is 18 amino acids long. Trimming took 0 bases from V and 4 from J, leaving 22 bases between them. The CDR3 region is CASSVVGGATGARETQYF. The CDR3, as DNA: TGTGCCAGCAGCGTAGTAGGGGGGGCGACAGGGGCGAGAGAGACCCAGTACTTC. The full variable domain, its missing parts supplied by reference TRBV9 and TRBJ2-5, is DSGVTQTPKHLITATGQRVTLRCSPRSGDLSVYWYQQSLDQGLQFLIQYYNGEERAKGNILERFSAQQFPDLHSELNLSSLELGDSALYFCASSVVGGATGARETQYFGPGTRLLVL.

This clonotype is termed medium-sized. The rearrangement links TRBV19 to TRBJ2-7; TRBD1 matches 8 bases. The CDR3 totals 15 residues. CDR1 is LNHDA, CDR2 SQIVND, per germline (reference sequence). Trimming at V came to 6 bases and at J to 3 bases, leaving 10 bases not matched to a gene. CDR3 sequence reads: CASSRQGTPDYEQYF. In DNA form, the CDR3 reads TGTGCCAGTAGCAGACAGGGGACTCCCGACTACGAGCAGTACTTC.

V gene TRBV12-3 or TRBV12-4 combines with J gene TRBJ2-4; D unclear. Trimming pared 7 bases from V and 3 bases from J, leaving 10 bases between. The CDR3 has 13 residues. The CDR3 loop reads CASIDGFKNIQYF. As DNA, the CDR3 is TGTGCCAGCATCGACGGATTCAAAAACATTCAGTACTTC.

By share, this clonotype counts as medium-sized (0.01 to 0.1%). J is TRBJ1-1 and V is TRBV4-3; no clear D gene. This CDR3 spans 15 amino acids. The V gene lost 1 base and the J gene lost 1 base, with 10 bases spanning the gap. CDR1 is LGHNA, CDR2 YSLEER, per germline. CDR3 amino acids: CASSQVPPGNTEAFF. In nucleotides, the CDR3 is TGCGCCAGCAGCCAAGTCCCCCCAGGGAACACTGAAGCTTTCTTT.

J is TRBJ2-3 and V is TRBV4-1, with D perhaps given as TRBD1 or TRBD2 (5 bases each). The germline CDR1 and CDR2 sequences are MGHRA and YSYEKL. The CDR3 is 18 amino acids. V gave up 5 bases and J gave up 0 bases, with 21 bases separating them. In nucleotides, the CDR3 is TGCGCCAGCAGCTCAGCTAGGGGAGCACCACTTAGCACAGATACGCAGTATTTT. Translation: CASSSARGAPLSTDTQYF.